These T cell receptor beta chains were read from a single sample in a study of blood T cell repertoires in COVID-19. The data were produced by immunoSEQ multiplex PCR, yet TCRdb's version contains in-frame clones alone and is incomplete. The profile shows approximately 500,000 clones, roughly 85% of them singletons. Sequenced input: peripheral blood. These receptors were taken from a human donor in a cohort sampled during active COVID-19. Each CDR3 is given with its conserved first and last residue. Each record gives: V gene, J gene, CDR3 protein.

v_call: TRBV18
j_call: TRBJ2-5
cdr3_aa: CASSPPPGVQETQYF

v_call: TRBV6-2/TRBV6-3
j_call: TRBJ2-1
cdr3_aa: CASSPGTSTEQFF

v_call: TRBV4-1
j_call: TRBJ2-2
cdr3_aa: CASSKSGSNTGELFF

v_call: TRBV27
j_call: TRBJ2-7
cdr3_aa: CASSLAGTKRRAYEQYF

v_call: TRBV5-4
j_call: TRBJ1-2
cdr3_aa: CASREPGQGALEGYTF

v_call: TRBV2
j_call: TRBJ1-2
cdr3_aa: CASSEGTGNPGGYTF

v_call: TRBV20-1
j_call: TRBJ1-5
cdr3_aa: CSASPRGPGNQPQHF

v_call: TRBV7-9
j_call: TRBJ2-7
cdr3_aa: CASSLGQVYEQYF

v_call: TRBV27
j_call: TRBJ2-1
cdr3_aa: CASSSLGTGANEQFF

v_call: TRBV18
j_call: TRBJ1-5
cdr3_aa: CASSTTGVTHQPQHF

v_call: TRBV27
j_call: TRBJ1-2
cdr3_aa: CASSLSGTESYGYTF

v_call: TRBV5-1
j_call: TRBJ2-2
cdr3_aa: CASSLTSGRGTGELFF

v_call: TRBV19
j_call: TRBJ1-1
cdr3_aa: CASSIPAGRTEAFF

v_call: TRBV28
j_call: TRBJ1-1
cdr3_aa: CASSLFGGAETEAFF

v_call: TRBV27
j_call: TRBJ1-1
cdr3_aa: CASTPLRGTGGSGTEAFF

v_call: TRBV5-4
j_call: TRBJ2-6
cdr3_aa: CASSLKRQGAGGANVLTF

v_call: TRBV7-2
j_call: TRBJ2-3
cdr3_aa: CASSRSSVIGTDTQYF

v_call: TRBV7-2
j_call: TRBJ2-7
cdr3_aa: CASSLGASGPSYEQYF

v_call: TRBV28
j_call: TRBJ1-1
cdr3_aa: CASRGTGQPEAFF

v_call: TRBV19
j_call: TRBJ1-5
cdr3_aa: CASTEQGRHQPQHF

v_call: TRBV24-1
j_call: TRBJ1-2
cdr3_aa: CATSDLDRRNYGYTF

v_call: TRBV7-2
j_call: TRBJ1-4
cdr3_aa: CASSSTGGPNEKLFF

v_call: TRBV7-2
j_call: TRBJ1-6
cdr3_aa: CASSFEGYNSPLHF

v_call: TRBV27
j_call: TRBJ1-2
cdr3_aa: CASSAAGTLNYGYTF

v_call: TRBV30
j_call: TRBJ2-7
cdr3_aa: CAWSVLYTLGGAEQYF

v_call: TRBV30
j_call: TRBJ2-1
cdr3_aa: CAWGDYSLNEQFF

v_call: TRBV19
j_call: TRBJ2-3
cdr3_aa: CASSHTSGTDTQYF

v_call: TRBV24-1
j_call: TRBJ1-2
cdr3_aa: CATSDFETPFYGYTF